Sequencing of this TCR beta chain was carried out in a study of CD8+ T cells in alopecia areata. About this clone itself: Its antigen remains unknown.

In germline, CDR1 is GTSNPN, CDR2 SVGIG (reference sequence). This CDR3 has 16 residues. Trimming cost V 3 bases and J 0 bases; bases outside gene matches: 2. Once RNA had been extracted, it was reverse transcribed into cDNA to act as the sequencing template. TCRdb's copy holds only in-frame clones and misses some; the assay was immunoSEQ multiplex PCR. The table lists 110,000 to 150,000 clones, approximately 50% of them singletons. Findings of the study overall: Elevated clonality characterized lesional scalp relative to normal scalp, particularly in alopecia totalis/universalis.

This receptor was taken from a human donor with alopecia areata. The chain combines TRBV30 with TRBJ2-2; 12 bases agree with TRBD2. This specimen was CD4+ T cells sorted from blood, taken at week 0. CDR3 sequence (DNA): TGTGCCTGGAGACTAGCGGGAGGAACGAACACCGGGGAGCTGTTTTTT. Its protein is CAWRLAGGTNTGELFF.